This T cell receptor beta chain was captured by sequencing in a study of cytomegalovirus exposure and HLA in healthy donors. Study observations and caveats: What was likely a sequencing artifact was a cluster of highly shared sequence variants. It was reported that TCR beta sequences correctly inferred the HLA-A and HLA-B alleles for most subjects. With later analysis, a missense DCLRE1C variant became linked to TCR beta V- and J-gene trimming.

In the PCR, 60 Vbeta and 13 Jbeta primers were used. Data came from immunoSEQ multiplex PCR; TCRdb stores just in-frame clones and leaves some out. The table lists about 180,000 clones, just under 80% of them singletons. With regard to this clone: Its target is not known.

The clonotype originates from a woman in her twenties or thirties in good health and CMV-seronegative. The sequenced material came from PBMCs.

CDR3 sequence reads: CASSASNYGYTF. As DNA, the CDR3 is TGTGCCAGCAGCGCGTCTAACTATGGCTACACCTTC. This chain uses TRBV7-8 with TRBJ1-2; D ambiguous. The CDR3 is 12 amino acids. V lost 5 bases and J lost 0, with 4 bases in between. Germline V CDR1 and CDR2: SGHVS, FQNEAQ.